This T cell receptor beta chain was identified in a study of shared clonotypes between healthy human individuals. Germline CDR1 and CDR2: LNHNV and YYDKDF (reference sequence). The CDR3 has 14 amino acids. Naive CD8 cells, CD45RO-negative and positively selected for CCR7, excluded terminally differentiated effector memory CD45RA+ cells. This clone has a single count. The antigen is unknown. Study-level points and caveats: Non-shared clonotypes displayed generation probabilities falling below those of clonotypes present in all four donors.

Clones were read by immunoSEQ multiplex PCR, and TCRdb kept only the in-frame ones, dropping some. The sample records about 2.1 million clones, about 92% being singletons. V and J are TRBV15 and TRBJ2-3; perhaps TRBD1 as D (6 bases). Sequenced material: naive CD8+ T cells from PBMCs. This TCR was recovered from a man aged 18 to 29 in good health. Some clones in this sample may be carry-over from other donors' samples. The CDR3 loop is CGVRGHRSSDTQYF. DNA for the CDR3: TGTGGTGTTCGGGGACATCGATCTTCAGATACGCAGTATTTT.